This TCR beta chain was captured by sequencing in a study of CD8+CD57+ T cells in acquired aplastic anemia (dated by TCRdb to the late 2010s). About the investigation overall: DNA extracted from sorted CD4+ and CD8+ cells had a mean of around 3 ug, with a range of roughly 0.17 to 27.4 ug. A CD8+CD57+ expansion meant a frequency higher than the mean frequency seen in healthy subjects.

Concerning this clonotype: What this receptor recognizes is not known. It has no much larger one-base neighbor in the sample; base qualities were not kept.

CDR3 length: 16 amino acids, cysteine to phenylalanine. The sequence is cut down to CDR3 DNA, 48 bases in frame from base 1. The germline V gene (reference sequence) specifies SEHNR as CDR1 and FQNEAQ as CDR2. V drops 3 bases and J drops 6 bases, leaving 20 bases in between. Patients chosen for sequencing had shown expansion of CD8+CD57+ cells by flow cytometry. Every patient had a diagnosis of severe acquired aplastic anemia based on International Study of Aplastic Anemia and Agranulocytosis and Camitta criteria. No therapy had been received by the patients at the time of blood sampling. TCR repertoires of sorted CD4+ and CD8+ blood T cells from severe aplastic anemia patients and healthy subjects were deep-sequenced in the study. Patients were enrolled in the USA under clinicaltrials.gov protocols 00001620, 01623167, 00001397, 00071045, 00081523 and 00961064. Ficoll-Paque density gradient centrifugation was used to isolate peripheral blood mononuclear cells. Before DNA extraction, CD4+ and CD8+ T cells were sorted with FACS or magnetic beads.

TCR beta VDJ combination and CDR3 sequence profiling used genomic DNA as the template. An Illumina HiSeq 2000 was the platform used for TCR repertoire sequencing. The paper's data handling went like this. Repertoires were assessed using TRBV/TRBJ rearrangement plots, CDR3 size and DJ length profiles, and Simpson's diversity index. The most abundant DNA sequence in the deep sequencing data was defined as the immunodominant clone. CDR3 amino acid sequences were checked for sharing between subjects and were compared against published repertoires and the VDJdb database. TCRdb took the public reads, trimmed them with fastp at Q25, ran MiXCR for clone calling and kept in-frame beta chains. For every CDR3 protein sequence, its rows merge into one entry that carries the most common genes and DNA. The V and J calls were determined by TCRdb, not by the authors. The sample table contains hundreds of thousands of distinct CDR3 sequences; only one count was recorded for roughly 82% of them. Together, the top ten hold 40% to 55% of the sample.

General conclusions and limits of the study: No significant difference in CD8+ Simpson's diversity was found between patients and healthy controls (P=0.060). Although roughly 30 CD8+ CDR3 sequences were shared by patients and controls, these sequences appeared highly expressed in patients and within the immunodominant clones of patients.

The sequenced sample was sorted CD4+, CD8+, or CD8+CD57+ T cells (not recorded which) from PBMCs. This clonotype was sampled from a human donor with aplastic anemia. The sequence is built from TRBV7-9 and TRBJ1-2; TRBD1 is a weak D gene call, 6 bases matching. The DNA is TGTGCCAGCAGCTTTCAGAGAGGCGGGGGCGTCGATGGCTACACCTTC. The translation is CASSFQRGGGVDGYTF.